A single sample is the source of the 5 T cell receptor beta chains below, sequenced in a study of identical twins (dated by TCRdb to the mid-2010s). Library preparation employed 5' RACE. Instrument used: Illumina HiSeq 2000. TCRdb reanalyzed the raw reads on its own, using fastp at Q25 for trimming and MiXCR for clone calling, and kept in-frame beta chains. Entries are consolidated by CDR3 protein sequence, retaining the most common genes and DNA. Here the sample has 450,000 or so distinct CDR3 sequences; 11% to 15% occur a single time. The leading ten clones occupy more than 0.5% of the sample. This sample also belongs to another study, concerning yellow fever vaccine responses in identical twins.

What was sequenced was CD4+ T cells sorted from blood. These receptors were obtained from a woman between 18 and 30 years old in good health.

This clonotype was observed a handful of times. The chain links TRBV3-1 to TRBJ2-7; 11 bases match TRBD1. The CDR3 has 16 residues. From germline, CDR1 is LGHDT and CDR2 YNNKEL (reference sequence). Trimming took 2 bases from V and 2 from J; bases not matched to a gene: 5. CDR3 bases: TGTGCCAGCAGCCAAATACCGGGACAGGGGGCCTACGAGCAGTACTTC. Translating gives CASSQIPGQGAYEQYF.

This clonotype has just a few counts. V is TRBV6-2 or TRBV6-3 and J is TRBJ2-3; no firm D call. The CDR3 consists of 13 residues. Trimming removed 11 bases at V and 3 bases at J, with 15 bases between. CDR1 and CDR2 from the germline V gene are MNHEY and SVGEGT. The CDR3 protein is CAGNQMGTDTQYF. For the CDR3, the DNA is TGTGCCGGAAATCAGATGGGGACAGATACGCAGTATTTT.

This clonotype has more than one count but fewer than ten. V is TRBV20-1 and J is TRBJ2-3, with TRBD1 as a possible D gene (5 bases). V was shortened by 5 bases and J by 5 bases, with 11 bases between the two germline ends. CDR3 length: 12 amino acids. Per the germline V gene, CDR1 is DFQATT and CDR2 is SNEGSKA (reference sequence). Written as DNA, the CDR3 is TGCAGTGCTCCGCATAGGGGAGATACGCAGTATTTT. Translating it yields CSAPHRGDTQYF.

A few counts support this clonotype. The chain uses TRBV12-3 or TRBV12-4 and TRBJ2-7, with D possibly being TRBD1 or TRBD2 (5 bases each). Trimming took off 6 bases at V and 0 bases at J, with 15 bases between the two ends. This CDR3 contains 15 residues. CDR3 in DNA: TGTGCCAGCAGCGAAACAGGTGGGGGCTCCTACGAGCAGTACTTC. Its protein is CASSETGGGSYEQYF.

The rearrangement joins TRBV6-1 to TRBJ2-7, with 7 bases lining up with TRBD2. The CDR3 is made up of 15 amino acids. Germline loops: CDR1 MNHNS, CDR2 SASEGT. The V and J ends lost 6 bases and 3 bases, in that order; junction bases with no gene match: 11. The CDR3 here is CASRTGLAANYEQYF. CDR3 DNA sequence: TGTGCCAGCAGAACGGGGCTAGCGGCTAACTACGAGCAGTACTTC.